Presented here are 26 T cell receptor beta chains from one specimen sequenced in a study of monozygotic twins with inflammatory bowel disease. Reprocessing the 5' RACE reads, TCRdb reports a single entry for every CDR3 protein and omits DNA. Its listing shows some 89,000 distinct CDR3 sequences. Sequenced input: blood. The origin of the receptors is a human donor with ulcerative colitis or Crohn's disease, or a healthy co-twin of an affected twin (not recorded which).

This chain joins TRBV7-9 and TRBJ1-1; the D call from TCRdb, TRBD1, cannot be confirmed without DNA. The germline V gene has CDR1 SEHNR and CDR2 FQNEAQ (reference sequence). This CDR3 region has 14 residues. This CDR3 is CASSWGYGSTEAFF. Based on the CDR3 plus reference TRBV7-9 and TRBJ1-1, the full variable domain is DTGVSQNPRHKITKRGQNVTFRCDPISEHNRLYWYRQTLGQGPEFLTYFQNEAQLEKSRLLSDRFSAERPKGSFSTLEIQRTEQGDSAMYLCASSWGYGSTEAFFGQGTRLTVV.

This CDR3 is CTSSSRTDSGTDTQYF. The chain couples TRBV27 to TRBJ2-3; the D call of TRBD1 rests on TCRdb alone, since no DNA is present to check it. Per germline, CDR1 MNHEY and CDR2 SMNVEV (reference sequence). The CDR3 is 16 amino acids.

The V call is TRBV7-9, the J call TRBJ2-2; the D gene TCRdb calls, TRBD1, cannot be checked with no DNA. The CDR3 sequence is 14 residues long. Germline CDR1 and CDR2: SEHNR and FQNEAQ (reference sequence). CDR3 sequence reads: CAAAGGMNTGELFF. Full variable domain (missing parts from reference TRBV7-9 and TRBJ2-2): DTGVSQNPRHKITKRGQNVTFRCDPISEHNRLYWYRQTLGQGPEFLTYFQNEAQLEKSRLLSDRFSAERPKGSFSTLEIQRTEQGDSAMYLCAAAGGMNTGELFFGEGSRLTVL.

V gene TRBV4-2 combines with J gene TRBJ2-1. The CDR3 runs to 15 residues. Germline V CDR1 and CDR2: LGHNA, YNFKEQ. The CDR3 sequence: CASSLVQGPYNEQFF.

The rearrangement links TRBV7-9 to TRBJ1-2. CDR1 SEHNR and CDR2 FQNEAQ come from the germline V gene (reference sequence). This CDR3 region has 14 residues. The CDR3 spells CASSLVVGLYGYTF.

The chain is built from TRBV2 and TRBJ2-5. Germline CDR1 SNHLY, CDR2 FYNNEI. The CDR3 length is 13 residues. The CDR3 loop is CASSRQVQETQYF.

The chain is built from TRBV3-1 and TRBJ2-7. From germline, CDR1 is LGHDT and CDR2 YNNKEL (reference sequence). The CDR3 contains 15 residues. The CDR3 loop is CASSPGRGRSYEQYF.

The V gene is TRBV7-9, the J gene TRBJ2-7; TCRdb picks TRBD1, but there is no DNA to check that call. The germline V gene encodes CDR1 SEHNR and CDR2 FQNEAQ (reference sequence). This CDR3 region has 14 residues. CDR3 sequence reads: CASSLDRQGHEQYF.

The chain combines TRBV5-1 with TRBJ2-3; TCRdb reports TRBD1, a call that lacks DNA to check it against. CDR1 and CDR2 (germline): SGHRS, YFSETQ. The length of the CDR3 is 18 residues. This chain's CDR3 is CASSLDGLGGSGTDTQYF.

The chain recombines TRBV29-1 with TRBJ1-1. There are 13 residues in the CDR3. CDR1 and CDR2 (germline): SQVTM, ANQGSEA. The chain's CDR3 is CSVRTDMNTEAFF.

The chain joins TRBV12-3 or TRBV12-4 to TRBJ1-2. CDR3 size: 12 residues. The CDR3 loop is CASSLAGQGYTF.

The chain joins TRBV18 to TRBJ2-1; TCRdb calls TRBD2, which cannot be checked without DNA. This CDR3 has 14 amino acids. Germline V gene lookup returns CDR1 KGHSH and CDR2 LQKENI. The CDR3 protein is CASSPVLGENEQFF.

The CDR3 loop reads CASSFDRNSGNTIYF. V gene TRBV12-3 or TRBV12-4 combines with J gene TRBJ1-3; lacking DNA, the TRBD1 call made by TCRdb goes unchecked. The CDR3 length is 15 residues.

The chain joins TRBV5-1 to TRBJ2-5; TCRdb outputs TRBD1, but without DNA this stays unchecked. Germline CDR1 reads SGHRS; CDR2 reads YFSETQ. The CDR3 runs 14 residues. CDR3 sequence reads: CASSLRTGRETQYF. The whole variable domain, filled in from reference TRBV5-1 and TRBJ2-5, reads KAGVTQTPRYLIKTRGQQVTLSCSPISGHRSVSWYQQTPGQGLQFLFEYFSETQRNKGNFPGRFSGRQFSNSRSEMNVSTLELGDSALYLCASSLRTGRETQYFGPGTRLLVL.

The V and J genes are TRBV5-1 and TRBJ2-7; the D gene TCRdb calls, TRBD1, cannot be checked with no DNA. Germline CDR1 reads SGHRS; CDR2 reads YFSETQ. The CDR3 runs 15 residues. This CDR3 reads CASSLRTGDPYEQYF. Filled out from reference TRBV5-1 and TRBJ2-7, the complete variable domain reads KAGVTQTPRYLIKTRGQQVTLSCSPISGHRSVSWYQQTPGQGLQFLFEYFSETQRNKGNFPGRFSGRQFSNSRSEMNVSTLELGDSALYLCASSLRTGDPYEQYFGPGTRLTVT.

The V call is TRBV12-3 or TRBV12-4, the J call TRBJ2-7; TCRdb proposes TRBD1, but this gene call is untestable without DNA. The CDR3 is made up of 14 amino acids. The CDR3 is CASSLRAGAGEQYF.

CDR3 amino acids: CASSLLTGGNSPLHF. V usage is TRBV7-2 and J usage is TRBJ1-6. Looked up from germline, CDR1 is SGHTA and CDR2 is FQGNSA. The CDR3 is made up of 15 amino acids.

The V gene is TRBV5-4, the J gene TRBJ2-4; TCRdb's D gene call, TRBD1, goes unchecked for lack of DNA. The germline V gene has CDR1 SGHNT and CDR2 YYREEE (reference sequence). The CDR3 loop spans 14 amino acids. The chain's CDR3 is CASSLGTEKNIQYF.

The CDR3 is CASSFDPGRSGEQYF. V usage is TRBV5-1 and J usage is TRBJ2-7; TCRdb indicates TRBD1, and absent DNA this call remains unverified. Germline V gene data show CDR1 as SGHRS and CDR2 as YFSETQ. The CDR3 runs 15 residues.

The V call is TRBV12-3 or TRBV12-4, the J call TRBJ1-4. CDR3 length equals 12 residues. This chain's CDR3 is CASSSFEVKLFF.

The rearrangement uses TRBV18 and TRBJ1-5; TCRdb returns TRBD1, unconfirmable since there is no DNA. The V gene's germline CDR1 is KGHSH and CDR2 LQKENI. The CDR3 consists of 14 residues. The CDR3 sequence is CASSHNRGNQPQHF.

This chain links TRBV6-2 or TRBV6-3 with TRBJ1-2; absent DNA, TCRdb's TRBD1 call cannot be checked. The CDR3 consists of 14 residues. CDR1 is MNHEY and CDR2 is SVGEGT in the germline V gene. The CDR3 protein is CASSRQGARDGYTF.

The rearrangement joins TRBV20-1 to TRBJ2-1; with no DNA, the TCRdb D assignment of TRBD2 cannot be verified. This CDR3 region has 15 residues. Germline lookup yields CDR1 DFQATT and CDR2 SNEGSKA (reference sequence). Here the CDR3 reads CSALSGGATYNEQFF.

This rearrangement joins TRBV5-1 to TRBJ1-4; TCRdb lists TRBD1, though no DNA is available to test this call. CDR3 size: 14 residues. Germline V gene sequence: CDR1 SGHRS, CDR2 YFSETQ. Here the CDR3 reads CASSFTGDNEKLFF.

This chain links TRBV5-1 with TRBJ2-4; lacking DNA, the TRBD1 call made by TCRdb goes unchecked. The CDR3 is made up of 14 amino acids. Germline V gene sequence: CDR1 SGHRS, CDR2 YFSETQ. The CDR3 here is CASSLQGGKNIQYF. The full variable domain, rest sourced from reference TRBV5-1 and TRBJ2-4, is KAGVTQTPRYLIKTRGQQVTLSCSPISGHRSVSWYQQTPGQGLQFLFEYFSETQRNKGNFPGRFSGRQFSNSRSEMNVSTLELGDSALYLCASSLQGGKNIQYFGAGTRLSVL.

CDR3 in amino acids: CASSPLTLYYEQYF. V is TRBV18 and J is TRBJ2-7. There are 14 residues in the CDR3. Germline V CDR1 and CDR2: KGHSH, LQKENI. Combining the CDR3 with reference TRBV18 and TRBJ2-7 gives the whole variable domain NAGVMQNPRHLVRRRGQEARLRCSPMKGHSHVYWYRQLPEEGLKFMVYLQKENIIDESGMPKERFSAEFPKEGPSILRIQQVVRGDSAAYFCASSPLTLYYEQYFGPGTRLTVT.